This T cell receptor beta chain was identified during a study of blood T cells in healthy people across ages (dated by TCRdb to 2015 to 2017). A note on the overall study: In model experiments, template switching captured about one uniquely barcoded TCR beta cDNA molecule for every two T cells. The donors were divided into four age groups: young (average around 15 years), middle-aged (almost 40), aged (approximately 64) and long-lived (more than 75). The study measured age-related changes in TCR beta repertoire diversity using deep sequencing normalized with unique cDNA molecular identifiers. Donors of different ages were randomly distributed across sequencing lanes to avoid experimental bias. For two donors (one aged 18 to 30 and one aged 80 or older), the study analyzed two additional independent replicas of 1 million unique cDNA reads from the same blood draw. Broad study findings and their caveats: The percentage of naive T cells measured by flow cytometry correlated strongly with observed TCR beta diversity. Estimates of total diversity based on one million sequenced T cells were regarded as lower bounds and as underestimates. Bulk unsorted PBMC profiling prevented conclusive comparison of naive and antigen-experienced compartments. As age increased, observed TCR beta diversity per million T cells dropped in a roughly linear way, and a significant reduction was already evident by age 40. Compared with the aged group, the long-lived group had more naive CD4+ T cells, fewer expanded clones and increased TCR diversity, a pattern suggesting age selection. Because the CMV infection status of the donors was unknown, age-related changes in expanded clonotypes may potentially have been confounded.

The donors were some 36 Caucasian individuals from Russia, aged 6 to 90 years, who were systemically healthy. Each donor gave about 10 milliliters of peripheral blood, drawn into EDTA-treated Vacutainer tubes. Ficoll-Paque density-gradient centrifugation was used to isolate PBMCs, with at least 7 million per sample. Total RNA was extracted from PBMCs with Trizol reagent, with at least 6 micrograms obtained per sample. For every donor, flow cytometry on a PBMC aliquot measured the percentage of naive CD45RAhigh/CD27high T cells. To prepare the library, 5' RACE was applied. The instrument given in TCRdb is Illumina HiSeq 2500. A second PCR of roughly 7 to 11 cycles was performed with a sample-barcoded 5' primer and a J-beta primer mix. A template-switch 5' adaptor carrying 12 random nucleotides introduced a unique molecular identifier onto each TCR beta cDNA molecule. Each sample yielded at least 3 million CDR3-containing paired-end reads. First-strand cDNA was synthesized from all RNA with the Mint cDNA synthesis kit, primed by a TRBC-specific oligonucleotide. Following uracil-DNA glycosylase treatment, all cDNA underwent a first 18-cycle PCR with the universal primers M1SS and BC2_uni_R. Turning to the authors' computational methods: For normalization, 1 million high-quality reads were randomly selected from each sample, with every read carrying a distinct molecular identifier. Instead of being binned into consensus sequences, reads that shared molecular identifiers were thrown out. MiTCR, set to a Q25 quality threshold and the strictest error-elimination algorithm, was used for CDR3 identification, clonotype clustering and error correction. A nonparametric unseen species model with Euler transformation was used to estimate lower-bound total TCR beta diversity. Clones were called with MiXCR by TCRdb after fastp trimmed the public reads at Q25, and only in-frame beta chains were retained. All rows with the same CDR3 protein become a single entry with the most common DNA and genes. The V and J calls shown here were made by TCRdb, not taken from the authors' results. This sample comprises about 680,000 distinct CDR3 sequences, around 45% of them detected only once. The ten most abundant clones make up approximately 32% of the sample.

In its sample, this clonotype was seen a few times. No antigen is known for it. Per-nucleotide qualities are absent, and no much larger clonotype sits a single base away. The CDR3 runs 16 amino acids, cysteine and phenylalanine included. The read is trimmed to its CDR3 DNA, 48 bases read in frame from base 1. Reading the germline V gene gives CDR1 SGHTA and CDR2 FQGTGA. Unmatched junction bases come to 7, with V trimmed by 1 base and J by 7 bases. The rearranged segments are TRBV7-3 and TRBJ2-1; TRBD2 agrees with 10 junctional bases. Sequencing used blood. This TCR derives from a woman between 55 and 75 years old in good health. Here is the DNA: TGTGCCAGCAGCTTAAGTCTTAGCGGGAGGCGGAATGAGCAGTTCTTC. It specifies CASSLSLSGRRNEQFF.